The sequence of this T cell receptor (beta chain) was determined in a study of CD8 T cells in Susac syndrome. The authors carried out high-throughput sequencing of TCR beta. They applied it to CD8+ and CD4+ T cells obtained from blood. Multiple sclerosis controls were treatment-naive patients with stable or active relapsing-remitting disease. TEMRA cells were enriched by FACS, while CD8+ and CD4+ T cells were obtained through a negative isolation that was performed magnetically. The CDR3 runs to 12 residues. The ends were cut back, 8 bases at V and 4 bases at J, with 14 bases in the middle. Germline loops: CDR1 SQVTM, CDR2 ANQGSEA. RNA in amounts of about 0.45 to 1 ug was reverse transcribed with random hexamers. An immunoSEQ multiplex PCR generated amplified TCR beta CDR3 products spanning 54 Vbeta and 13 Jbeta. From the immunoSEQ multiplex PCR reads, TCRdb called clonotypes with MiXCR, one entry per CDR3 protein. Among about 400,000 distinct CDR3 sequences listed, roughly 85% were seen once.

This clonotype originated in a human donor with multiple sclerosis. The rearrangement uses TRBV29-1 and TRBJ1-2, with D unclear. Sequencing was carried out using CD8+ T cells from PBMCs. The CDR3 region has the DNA TGCAGCCCCTGGACGGAGGGCTATGGCTACACCTTC. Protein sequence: CSPWTEGYGYTF. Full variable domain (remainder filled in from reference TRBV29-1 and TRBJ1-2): SAVISQKPSRDICQRGTSLTIQCQVDSQVTMMFWYRQQPGQSLTLIATANQGSEATYESGFVIDKFPISRPNLTFSTLTVSNMSPEDSSIYLCSPWTEGYGYTFGSGTRLTVV.